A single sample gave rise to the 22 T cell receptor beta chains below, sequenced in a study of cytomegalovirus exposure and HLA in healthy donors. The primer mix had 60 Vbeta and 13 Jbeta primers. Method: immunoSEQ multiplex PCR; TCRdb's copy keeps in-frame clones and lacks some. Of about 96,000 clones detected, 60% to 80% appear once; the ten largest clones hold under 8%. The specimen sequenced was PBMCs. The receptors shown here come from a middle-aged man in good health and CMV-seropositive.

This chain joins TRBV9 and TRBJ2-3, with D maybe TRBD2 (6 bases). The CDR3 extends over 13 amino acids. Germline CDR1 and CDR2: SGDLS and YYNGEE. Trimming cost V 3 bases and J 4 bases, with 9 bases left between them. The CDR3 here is CASSGTGADTQYF. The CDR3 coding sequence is TGTGCCAGCAGCGGGACGGGGGCAGATACGCAGTATTTT. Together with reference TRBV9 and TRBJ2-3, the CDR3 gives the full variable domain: DSGVTQTPKHLITATGQRVTLRCSPRSGDLSVYWYQQSLDQGLQFLIQYYNGEERAKGNILERFSAQQFPDLHSELNLSSLELGDSALYFCASSGTGADTQYFGPGTRLTVL.

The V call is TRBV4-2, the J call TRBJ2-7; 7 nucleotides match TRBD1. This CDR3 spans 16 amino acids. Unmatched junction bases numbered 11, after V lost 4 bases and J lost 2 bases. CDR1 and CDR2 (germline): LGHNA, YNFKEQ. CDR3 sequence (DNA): TGTGCCAGCAGCCCCCCGACCACAGGGGCCCCCTACGAGCAGTACTTC. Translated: CASSPPTTGAPYEQYF.

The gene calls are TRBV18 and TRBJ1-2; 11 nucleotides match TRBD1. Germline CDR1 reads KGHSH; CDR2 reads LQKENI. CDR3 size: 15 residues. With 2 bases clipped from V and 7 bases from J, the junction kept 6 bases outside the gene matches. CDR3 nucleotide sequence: TGTGCCAGCTCACCAATGGACAGGGGGCGCGCTGGCTACACCTTC. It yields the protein CASSPMDRGRAGYTF. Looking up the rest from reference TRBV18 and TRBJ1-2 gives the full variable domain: NAGVMQNPRHLVRRRGQEARLRCSPMKGHSHVYWYRQLPEEGLKFMVYLQKENIIDESGMPKERFSAEFPKEGPSILRIQQVVRGDSAAYFCASSPMDRGRAGYTFGSGTRLTVV.

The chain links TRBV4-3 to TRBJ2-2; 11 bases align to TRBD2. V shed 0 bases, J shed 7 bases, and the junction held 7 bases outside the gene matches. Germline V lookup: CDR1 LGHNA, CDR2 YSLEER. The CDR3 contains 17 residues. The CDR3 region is CASSQDPGTSGGGELFF. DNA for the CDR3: TGCGCCAGCAGCCAAGATCCGGGGACTAGCGGAGGCGGGGAGCTGTTTTTT.

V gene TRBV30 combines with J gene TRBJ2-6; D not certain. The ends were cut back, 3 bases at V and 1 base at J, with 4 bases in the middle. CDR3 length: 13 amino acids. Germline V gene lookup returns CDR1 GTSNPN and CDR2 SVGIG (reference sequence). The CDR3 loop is CAWRTSGANVLTF. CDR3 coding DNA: TGTGCCTGGAGGACTTCTGGGGCCAACGTCCTGACTTTC.

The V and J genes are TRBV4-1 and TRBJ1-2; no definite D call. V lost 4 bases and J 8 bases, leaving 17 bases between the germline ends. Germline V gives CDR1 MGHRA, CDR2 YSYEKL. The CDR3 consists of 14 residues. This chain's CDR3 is CASSPSWGEGGYTF. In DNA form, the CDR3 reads TGCGCCAGCAGCCCTTCCTGGGGAGAGGGAGGCTACACCTTC.

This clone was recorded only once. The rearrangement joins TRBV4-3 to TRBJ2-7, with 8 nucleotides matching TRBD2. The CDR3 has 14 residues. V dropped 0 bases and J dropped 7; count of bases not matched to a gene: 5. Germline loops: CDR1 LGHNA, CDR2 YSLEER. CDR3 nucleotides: TGCGCCAGCAGCCAAGATACGGGGGGGCGAGAGCAGTACTTC. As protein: CASSQDTGGREQYF.

In DNA form, the CDR3 reads TGTGCCAGCAGTGAAGGAGCTAGCGCCTCAGATACGCAGTATTTT. Protein product: CASSEGASASDTQYF. The J gene is TRBJ2-3, the V gene TRBV6-1, with D perhaps matching TRBD2 (6 bases). CDR1 and CDR2 (germline): MNHNS, SASEGT. The length of the CDR3 is 15 residues. The ends were cut back, 1 base at V and 4 bases at J, with 12 bases in the middle.

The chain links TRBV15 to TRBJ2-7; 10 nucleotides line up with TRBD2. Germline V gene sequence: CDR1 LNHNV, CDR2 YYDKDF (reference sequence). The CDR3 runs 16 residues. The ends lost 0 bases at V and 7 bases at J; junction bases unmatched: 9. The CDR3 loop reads CATSRDKAGGPGEQYF. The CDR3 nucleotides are TGTGCCACCAGCAGAGATAAAGCGGGGGGGCCGGGTGAGCAGTACTTC.

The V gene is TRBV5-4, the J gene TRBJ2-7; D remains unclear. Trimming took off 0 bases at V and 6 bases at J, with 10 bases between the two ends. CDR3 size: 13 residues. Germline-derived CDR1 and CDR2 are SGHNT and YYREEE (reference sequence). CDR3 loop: CASSLGSGREQYF. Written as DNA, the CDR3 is TGTGCCAGCAGCTTGGGTTCTGGGCGCGAGCAGTACTTC.

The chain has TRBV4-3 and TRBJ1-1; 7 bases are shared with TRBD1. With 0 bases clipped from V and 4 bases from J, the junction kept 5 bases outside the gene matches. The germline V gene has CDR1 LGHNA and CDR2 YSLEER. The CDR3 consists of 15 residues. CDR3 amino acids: CASSQDSGGRTEAFF. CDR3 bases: TGCGCCAGCAGCCAAGATTCAGGGGGTCGCACTGAAGCTTTCTTT.

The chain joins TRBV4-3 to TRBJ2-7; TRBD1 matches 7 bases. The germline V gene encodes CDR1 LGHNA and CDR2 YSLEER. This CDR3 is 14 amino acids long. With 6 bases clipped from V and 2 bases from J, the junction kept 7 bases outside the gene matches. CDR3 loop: CASSLDRVAYEQYF. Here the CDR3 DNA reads TGCGCCAGCAGTCTCGACAGGGTGGCCTACGAGCAGTACTTC.

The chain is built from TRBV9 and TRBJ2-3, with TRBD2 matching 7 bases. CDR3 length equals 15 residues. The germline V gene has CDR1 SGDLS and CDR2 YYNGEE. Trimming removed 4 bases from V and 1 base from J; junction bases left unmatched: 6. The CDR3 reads CASSPASGGTDTQYF. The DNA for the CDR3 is TGTGCCAGCAGCCCAGCTAGCGGAGGCACAGATACGCAGTATTTT.

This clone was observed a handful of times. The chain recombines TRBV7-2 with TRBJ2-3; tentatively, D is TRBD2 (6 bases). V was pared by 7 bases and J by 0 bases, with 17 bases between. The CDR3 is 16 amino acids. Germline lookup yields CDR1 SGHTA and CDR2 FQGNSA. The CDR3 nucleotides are TGTGCCAGCAATCCCTTTTGGGGGGTAAGCACAGATACGCAGTATTTT. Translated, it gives CASNPFWGVSTDTQYF.

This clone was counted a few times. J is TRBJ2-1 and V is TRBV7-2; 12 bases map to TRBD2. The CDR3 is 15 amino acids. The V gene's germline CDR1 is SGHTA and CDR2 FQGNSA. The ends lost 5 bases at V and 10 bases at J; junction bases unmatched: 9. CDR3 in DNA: TGTGCCAGCAGCACCAATCAGGGACTAGCGGGCGAGCAGTTCTTC. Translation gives CASSTNQGLAGEQFF.

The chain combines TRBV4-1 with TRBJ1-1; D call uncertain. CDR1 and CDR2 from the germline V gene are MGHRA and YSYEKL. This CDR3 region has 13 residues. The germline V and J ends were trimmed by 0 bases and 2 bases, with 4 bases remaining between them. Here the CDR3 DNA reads TGCGCCAGCAGCCAAGATATCAACACTGAAGCTTTCTTT. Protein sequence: CASSQDINTEAFF.

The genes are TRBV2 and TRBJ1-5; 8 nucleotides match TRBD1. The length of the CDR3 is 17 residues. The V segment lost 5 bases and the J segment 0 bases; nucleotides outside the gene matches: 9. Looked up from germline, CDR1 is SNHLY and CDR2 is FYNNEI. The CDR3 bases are TGTGCCAGCAGTTACCGGGGACAGGAGATTAGCAATCAGCCCCAGCATTTT. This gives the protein CASSYRGQEISNQPQHF.

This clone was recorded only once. CDR3 bases: TGTGCCAGCAGTGCCGGGACAGGGTTAACTAATGAAAAACTGTTTTTT. It specifies CASSAGTGLTNEKLFF. The V gene is TRBV28, the J gene TRBJ1-4, with 9 bases identical to TRBD1. The CDR3 length is 16 residues. The V gene end was trimmed by 5 bases and the J gene end by 1 base; junction bases not matched to a gene: 5. The germline V gene encodes CDR1 MDHEN and CDR2 SYDVKM.

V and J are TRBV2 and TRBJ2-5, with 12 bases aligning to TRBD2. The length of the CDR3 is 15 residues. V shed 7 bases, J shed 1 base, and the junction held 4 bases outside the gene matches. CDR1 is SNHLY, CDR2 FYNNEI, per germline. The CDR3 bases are TGTGCCAGCAATGGACTAGCGGGGCCCCAAGAGACCCAGTACTTC. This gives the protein CASNGLAGPQETQYF.

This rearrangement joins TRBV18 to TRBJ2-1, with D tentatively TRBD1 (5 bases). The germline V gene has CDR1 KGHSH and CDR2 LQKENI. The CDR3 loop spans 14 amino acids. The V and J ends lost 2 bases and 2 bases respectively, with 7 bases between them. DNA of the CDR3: TGTGCCAGCTCACCAGGGGCTCCCTACAATGAGCAGTTCTTC. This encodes CASSPGAPYNEQFF. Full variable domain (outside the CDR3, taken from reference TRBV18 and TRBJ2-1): NAGVMQNPRHLVRRRGQEARLRCSPMKGHSHVYWYRQLPEEGLKFMVYLQKENIIDESGMPKERFSAEFPKEGPSILRIQQVVRGDSAAYFCASSPGAPYNEQFFGPGTRLTVL.

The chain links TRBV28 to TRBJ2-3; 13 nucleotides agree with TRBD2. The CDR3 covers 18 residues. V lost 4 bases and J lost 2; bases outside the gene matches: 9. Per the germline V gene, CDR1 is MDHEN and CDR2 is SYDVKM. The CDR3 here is CASSSLAGGPGFTDTQYF. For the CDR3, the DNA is TGTGCCAGCAGTTCACTAGCGGGGGGGCCGGGATTCACAGATACGCAGTATTTT.

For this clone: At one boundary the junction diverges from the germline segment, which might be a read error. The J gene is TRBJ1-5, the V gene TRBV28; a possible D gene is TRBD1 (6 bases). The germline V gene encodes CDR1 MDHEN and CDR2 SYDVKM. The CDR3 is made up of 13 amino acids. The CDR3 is CASRQGLYQPQNF. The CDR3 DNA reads TGTGCCAGCAGACAGGGTTTGTACCAGCCCCAGAATTTT.